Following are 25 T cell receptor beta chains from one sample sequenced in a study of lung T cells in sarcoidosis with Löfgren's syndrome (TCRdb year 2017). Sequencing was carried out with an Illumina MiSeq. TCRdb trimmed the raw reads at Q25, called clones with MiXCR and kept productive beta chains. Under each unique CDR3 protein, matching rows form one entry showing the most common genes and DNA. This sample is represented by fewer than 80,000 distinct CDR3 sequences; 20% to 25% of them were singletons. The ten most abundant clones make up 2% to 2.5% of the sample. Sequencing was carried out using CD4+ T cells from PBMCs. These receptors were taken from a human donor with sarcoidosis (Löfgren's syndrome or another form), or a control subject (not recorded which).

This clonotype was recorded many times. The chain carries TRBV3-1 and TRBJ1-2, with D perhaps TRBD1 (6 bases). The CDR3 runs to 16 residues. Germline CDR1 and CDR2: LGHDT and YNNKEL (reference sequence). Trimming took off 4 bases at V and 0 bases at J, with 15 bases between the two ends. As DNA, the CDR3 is TGTGCCAGCAGCCTCCTCTCGAACAGGGCTAACTATGGCTACACCTTC. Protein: CASSLLSNRANYGYTF.

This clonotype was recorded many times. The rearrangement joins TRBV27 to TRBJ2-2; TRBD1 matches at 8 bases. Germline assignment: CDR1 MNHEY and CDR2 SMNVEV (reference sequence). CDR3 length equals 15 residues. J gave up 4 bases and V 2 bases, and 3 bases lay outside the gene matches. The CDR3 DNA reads TGTGCCAGCAGTTTAGACAGGGGATCCACCGGGGAGCTGTTTTTT. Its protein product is CASSLDRGSTGELFF.

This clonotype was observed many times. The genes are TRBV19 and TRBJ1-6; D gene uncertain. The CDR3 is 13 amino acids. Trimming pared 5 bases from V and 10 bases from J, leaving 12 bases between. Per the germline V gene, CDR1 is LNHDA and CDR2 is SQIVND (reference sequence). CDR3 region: CASSFLGDSPLHF. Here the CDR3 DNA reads TGTGCCAGTAGTTTCCTCGGTGACTCACCCCTCCACTTT.

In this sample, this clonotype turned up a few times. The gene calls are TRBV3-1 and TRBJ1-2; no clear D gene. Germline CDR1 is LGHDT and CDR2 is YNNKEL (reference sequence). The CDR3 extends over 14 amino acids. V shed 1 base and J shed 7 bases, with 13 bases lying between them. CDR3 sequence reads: CASSQGGNHPGYTF. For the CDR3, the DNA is TGTGCCAGCAGCCAAGGGGGAAACCACCCTGGCTACACCTTC.

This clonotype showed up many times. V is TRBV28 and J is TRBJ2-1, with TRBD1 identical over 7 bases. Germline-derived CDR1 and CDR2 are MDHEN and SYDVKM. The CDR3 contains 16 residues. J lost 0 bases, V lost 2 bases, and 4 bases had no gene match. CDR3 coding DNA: TGTGCCAGCAGTTTAAGGGGGCCTAGCTCCTACAATGAGCAGTTCTTC. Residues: CASSLRGPSSYNEQFF.

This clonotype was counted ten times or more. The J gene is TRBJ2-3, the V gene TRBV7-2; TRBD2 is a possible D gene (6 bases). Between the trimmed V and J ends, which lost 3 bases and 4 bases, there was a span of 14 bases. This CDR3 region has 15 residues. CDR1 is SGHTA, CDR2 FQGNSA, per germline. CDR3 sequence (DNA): TGTGCCAGCAGCTTCAATGGCGGGGAACCAGATACGCAGTATTTT. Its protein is CASSFNGGEPDTQYF.

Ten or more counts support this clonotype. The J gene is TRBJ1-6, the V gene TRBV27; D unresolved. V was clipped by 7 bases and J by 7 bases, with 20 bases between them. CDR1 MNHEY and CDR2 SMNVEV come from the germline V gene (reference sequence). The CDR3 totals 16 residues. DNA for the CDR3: TGTGCCAGCACCGATACCCCTGGAGTGTCGAATTCACCCCTCCACTTT. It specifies CASTDTPGVSNSPLHF.

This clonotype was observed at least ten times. DNA of the CDR3: TGTGCCACCGGATCCGGCTACACCTTC. Its translation is CATGSGYTF. The chain employs TRBV6-1 and TRBJ1-2; D remains ambiguous. The V gene lost 10 bases and the J gene lost 8 bases, with 8 bases spanning the gap. Germline CDR1 and CDR2: MNHNS and SASEGT. The CDR3 is made up of 9 amino acids.

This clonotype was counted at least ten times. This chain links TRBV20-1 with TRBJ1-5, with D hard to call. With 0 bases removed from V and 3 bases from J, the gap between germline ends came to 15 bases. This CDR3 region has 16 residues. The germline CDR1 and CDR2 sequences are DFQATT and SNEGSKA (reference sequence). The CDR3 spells CSARDGRKGDNQPQHF. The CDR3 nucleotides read TGCAGTGCTAGAGATGGGAGGAAAGGCGACAATCAGCCCCAGCATTTT.

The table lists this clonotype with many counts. The DNA of the CDR3 is TGTGCCAGCAGTTATTCTACTAGCGGGAACACCGGGGAGCTGTTTTTT. Translated: CASSYSTSGNTGELFF. This chain joins TRBV28 and TRBJ2-2, with 8 nucleotides matching TRBD2. This CDR3 spans 16 amino acids. The trim removed 4 bases at V and 1 base at J, leaving 5 bases unmatched. The germline CDR1 and CDR2 sequences are MDHEN and SYDVKM.

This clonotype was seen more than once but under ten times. CDR3 loop: CSVFSGSGDTQYF. The CDR3, as DNA: TGCAGCGTTTTTAGCGGGAGTGGGGATACGCAGTATTTT. The chain employs TRBV29-1 and TRBJ2-3; the match to TRBD2 covers 9 bases. Germline loops: CDR1 SQVTM, CDR2 ANQGSEA. Trimming cost V 5 bases and J 6 bases; bases outside gene matches: 6. This CDR3 spans 13 amino acids.

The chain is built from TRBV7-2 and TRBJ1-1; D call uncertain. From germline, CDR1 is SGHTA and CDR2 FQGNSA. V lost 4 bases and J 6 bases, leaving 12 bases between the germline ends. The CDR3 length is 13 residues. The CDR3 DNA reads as TGTGCCAGCAGCTCCGGACGCCGAGCTGAAGCTTTCTTT. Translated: CASSSGRRAEAFF.

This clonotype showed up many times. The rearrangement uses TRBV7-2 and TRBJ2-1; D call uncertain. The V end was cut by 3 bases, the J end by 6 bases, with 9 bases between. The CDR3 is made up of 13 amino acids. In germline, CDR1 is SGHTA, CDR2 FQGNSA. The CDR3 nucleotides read TGTGCCAGCAGCTTTTACCAGCCCAATGAGCAGTTCTTC. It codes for CASSFYQPNEQFF.

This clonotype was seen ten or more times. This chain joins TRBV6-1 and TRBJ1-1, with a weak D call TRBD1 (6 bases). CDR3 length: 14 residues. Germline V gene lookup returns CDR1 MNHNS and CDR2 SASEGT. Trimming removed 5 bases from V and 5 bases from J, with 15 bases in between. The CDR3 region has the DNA TGTGCCAGCAGTTGGCCTGAGGGGGAAACTGAAGCTTTCTTT. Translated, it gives CASSWPEGETEAFF.

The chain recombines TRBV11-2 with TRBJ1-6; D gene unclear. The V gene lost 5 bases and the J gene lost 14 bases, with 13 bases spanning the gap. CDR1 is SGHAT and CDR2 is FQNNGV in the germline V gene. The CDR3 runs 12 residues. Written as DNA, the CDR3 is TGTGCCAGCAGCCCCCACGGGGTGGCCCTCCACTTT. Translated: CASSPHGVALHF.

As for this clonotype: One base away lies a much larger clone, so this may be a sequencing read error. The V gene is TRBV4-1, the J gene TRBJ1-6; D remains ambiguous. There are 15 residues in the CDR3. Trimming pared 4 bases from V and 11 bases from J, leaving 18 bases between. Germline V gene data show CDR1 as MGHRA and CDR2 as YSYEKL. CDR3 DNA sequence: TGCGCCAGCAGCCGGGCGGGCGGCATCGGACCACCCCTCCACTTT. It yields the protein CASSRAGGIGPPLHF.

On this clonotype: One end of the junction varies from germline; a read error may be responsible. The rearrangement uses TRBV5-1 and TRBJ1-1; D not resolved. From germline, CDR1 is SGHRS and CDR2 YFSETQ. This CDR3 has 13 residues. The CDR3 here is CAGSLIPLNEAFF. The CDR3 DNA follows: TGCGCCGGCAGCTTGATCCCCCTAAATGAGGCTTTCTTT.

CDR3 in amino acids: CASGSGHYNEQFF. In DNA form, the CDR3 reads TGCGCCAGCGGGAGCGGACACTACAATGAGCAGTTCTTC. V is TRBV4-1 and J is TRBJ2-1; either TRBD1 or TRBD2 may fit D (5 bases each). Trimming stripped 8 bases from V and 3 bases from J, with 11 bases between. The CDR3 extends over 13 amino acids. CDR1 and CDR2 (germline): MGHRA, YSYEKL.

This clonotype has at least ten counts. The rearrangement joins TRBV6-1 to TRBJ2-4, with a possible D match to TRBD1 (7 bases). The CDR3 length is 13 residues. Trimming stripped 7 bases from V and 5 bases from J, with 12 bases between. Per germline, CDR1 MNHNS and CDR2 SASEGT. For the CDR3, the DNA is TGTGCCAGCATCCAGGGGGGAGAAAACATTCAGTACTTC. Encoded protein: CASIQGGENIQYF.

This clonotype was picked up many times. Here the CDR3 reads CASSPIGLAGGSRTGELFF. CDR3 nucleotides: TGTGCCAGCAGTCCCATCGGACTAGCGGGGGGGAGTAGGACCGGGGAGCTGTTTTTT. The chain combines TRBV6-2 or TRBV6-3 with TRBJ2-2; 15 positions agree with TRBD2. The trim removed 5 bases at V and 5 bases at J, leaving 12 bases unmatched. The length of the CDR3 is 19 residues. Germline loops: CDR1 MNHEY, CDR2 SVGEGT.

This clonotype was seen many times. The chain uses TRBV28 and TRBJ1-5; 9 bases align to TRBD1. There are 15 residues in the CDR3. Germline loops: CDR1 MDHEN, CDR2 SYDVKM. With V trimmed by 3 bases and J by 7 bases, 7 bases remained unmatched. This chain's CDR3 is CASSFVTGGRQPQHF. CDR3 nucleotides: TGTGCCAGCAGTTTCGTAACAGGGGGCAGGCAGCCCCAGCATTTT.

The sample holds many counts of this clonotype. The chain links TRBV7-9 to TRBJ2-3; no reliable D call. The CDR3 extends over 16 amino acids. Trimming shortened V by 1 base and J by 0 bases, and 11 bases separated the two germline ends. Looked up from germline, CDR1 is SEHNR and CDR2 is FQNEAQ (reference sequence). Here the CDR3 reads CASSLVTPRSTDTQYF. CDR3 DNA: TGTGCCAGCAGCTTAGTGACTCCCAGAAGCACAGATACGCAGTATTTT.

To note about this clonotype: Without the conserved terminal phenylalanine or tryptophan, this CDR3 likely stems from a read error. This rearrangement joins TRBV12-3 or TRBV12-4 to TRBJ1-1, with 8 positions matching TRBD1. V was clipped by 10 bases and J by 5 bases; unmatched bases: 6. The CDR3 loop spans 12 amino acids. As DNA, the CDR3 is TGTGCCAATCACAGGGGGAAAACTGAAGCTTTCCTT. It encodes CANHRGKTEAFL.

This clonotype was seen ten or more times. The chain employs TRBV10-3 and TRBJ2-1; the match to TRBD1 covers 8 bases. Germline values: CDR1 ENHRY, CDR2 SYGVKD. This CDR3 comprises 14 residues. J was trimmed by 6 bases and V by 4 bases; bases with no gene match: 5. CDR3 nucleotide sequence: TGTGCCATCAGTGCCGGGACAGGATTCAATGAGCAGTTCTTC. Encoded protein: CAISAGTGFNEQFF.

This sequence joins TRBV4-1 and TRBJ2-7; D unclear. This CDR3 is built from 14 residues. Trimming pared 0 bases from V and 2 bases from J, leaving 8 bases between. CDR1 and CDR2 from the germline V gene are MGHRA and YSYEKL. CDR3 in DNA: TGCGCCAGCAGCCAAGATTTTCGCACCTACGAGCAGTACGTC. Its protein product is CASSQDFRTYEQYV.